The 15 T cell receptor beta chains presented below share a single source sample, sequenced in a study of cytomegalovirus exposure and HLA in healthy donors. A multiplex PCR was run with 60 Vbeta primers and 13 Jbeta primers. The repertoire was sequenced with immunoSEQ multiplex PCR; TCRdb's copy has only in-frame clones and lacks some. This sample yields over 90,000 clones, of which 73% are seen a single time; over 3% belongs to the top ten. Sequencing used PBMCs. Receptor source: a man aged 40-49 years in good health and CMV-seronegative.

The CDR3 nucleotides read TGTGCCAGCAGTCTTACAGGGGGCGCTTACAATGAGCAGTTCTTC. It encodes CASSLTGGAYNEQFF. The V and J genes are TRBV2 and TRBJ2-1; 9 bases are shared with TRBD1. This CDR3 is built from 15 residues. CDR1 and CDR2 (germline): SNHLY, FYNNEI. The V gene end was trimmed by 5 bases and the J gene end by 4 bases; junction bases not matched to a gene: 6.

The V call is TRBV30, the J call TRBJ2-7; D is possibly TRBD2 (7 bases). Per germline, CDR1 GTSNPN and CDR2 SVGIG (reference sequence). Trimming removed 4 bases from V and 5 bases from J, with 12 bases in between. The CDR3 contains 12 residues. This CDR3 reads CAWTEGGNEQYF. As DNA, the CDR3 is TGTGCCTGGACCGAGGGGGGGAACGAGCAGTACTTC.

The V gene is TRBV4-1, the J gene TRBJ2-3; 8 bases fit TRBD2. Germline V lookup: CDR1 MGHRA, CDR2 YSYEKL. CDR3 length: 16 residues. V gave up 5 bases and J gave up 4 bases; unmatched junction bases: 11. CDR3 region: CASSSLGGAKPDTQYF. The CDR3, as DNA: TGCGCCAGCAGCTCTCTCGGGGGGGCCAAACCAGATACGCAGTATTTT.

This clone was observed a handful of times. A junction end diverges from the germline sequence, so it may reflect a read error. The CDR3 region has the DNA TGCGGCGTGAAGGGACTCACTGCGGAGGAGACCCAGTACTTC. Translating it yields CGVKGLTAEETQYF. V and J are TRBV27 and TRBJ2-5; D perhaps matches TRBD2 (6 bases). The CDR3 is 14 residues long. Germline V lookup: CDR1 MNHEY, CDR2 SMNVEV (reference sequence).

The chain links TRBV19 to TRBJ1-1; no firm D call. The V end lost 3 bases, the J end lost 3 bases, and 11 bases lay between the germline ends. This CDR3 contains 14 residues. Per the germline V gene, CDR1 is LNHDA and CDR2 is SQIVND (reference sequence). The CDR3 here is CASSIRGSYTEAFF. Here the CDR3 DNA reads TGTGCCAGTAGTATCCGGGGTTCATACACTGAAGCTTTCTTT.

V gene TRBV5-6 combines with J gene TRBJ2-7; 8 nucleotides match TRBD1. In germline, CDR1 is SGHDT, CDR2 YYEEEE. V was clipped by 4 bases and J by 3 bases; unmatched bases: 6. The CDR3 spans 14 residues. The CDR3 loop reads CASSGGQGGYEQYF. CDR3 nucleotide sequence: TGTGCCAGCAGCGGCGGACAGGGCGGCTACGAGCAGTACTTC.

The chain's CDR3 is CASSPPLGAGADEQYF. The CDR3 DNA follows: TGTGCCAGCTCACCACCACTTGGGGCAGGGGCGGACGAGCAGTACTTC. The chain links TRBV18 to TRBJ2-7, with a weak D call TRBD1 (6 bases). Germline V gives CDR1 KGHSH, CDR2 LQKENI. This CDR3 has 16 amino acids. Trimming removed 0 bases from V and 5 bases from J, with 17 bases in between.

The CDR3: CASSEQSGTEAFF. The CDR3 nucleotides are TGTGCCAGCAGTGAACAATCGGGCACTGAAGCTTTCTTT. The rearrangement links TRBV6-1 to TRBJ1-1; D ambiguous. V was trimmed by 2 bases and J by 4 bases, leaving 8 bases between them. The germline CDR1 and CDR2 sequences are MNHNS and SASEGT. This CDR3 spans 13 amino acids.

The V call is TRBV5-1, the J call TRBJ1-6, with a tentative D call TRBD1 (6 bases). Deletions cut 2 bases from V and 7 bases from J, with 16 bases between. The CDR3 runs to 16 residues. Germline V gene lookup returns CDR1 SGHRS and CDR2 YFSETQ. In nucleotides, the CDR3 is TGCGCCAGCAGCTTCCTCGGGGGGCTCGACAATTCACCCCTCCACTTT. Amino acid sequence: CASSFLGGLDNSPLHF.

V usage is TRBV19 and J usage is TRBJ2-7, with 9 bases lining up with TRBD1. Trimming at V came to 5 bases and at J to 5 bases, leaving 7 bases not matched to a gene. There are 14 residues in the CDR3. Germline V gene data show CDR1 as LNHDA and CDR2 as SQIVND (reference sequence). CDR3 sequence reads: CASSHGDRAHEQYF. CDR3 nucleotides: TGTGCCAGTAGTCATGGGGACAGGGCCCACGAGCAGTACTTC.

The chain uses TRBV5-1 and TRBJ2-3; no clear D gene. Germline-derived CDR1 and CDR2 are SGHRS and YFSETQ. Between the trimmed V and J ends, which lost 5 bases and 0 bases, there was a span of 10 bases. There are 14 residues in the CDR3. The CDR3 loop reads CASSSISSTDTQYF. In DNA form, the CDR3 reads TGCGCCAGCAGTTCGATCAGTAGCACAGATACGCAGTATTTT.

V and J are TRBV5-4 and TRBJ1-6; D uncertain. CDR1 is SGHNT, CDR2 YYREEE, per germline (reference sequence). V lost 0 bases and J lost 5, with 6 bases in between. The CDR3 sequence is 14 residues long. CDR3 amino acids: CASSLVRNNSPLHF. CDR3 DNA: TGTGCCAGCAGCTTGGTGCGGAATAATTCACCCCTCCACTTT.

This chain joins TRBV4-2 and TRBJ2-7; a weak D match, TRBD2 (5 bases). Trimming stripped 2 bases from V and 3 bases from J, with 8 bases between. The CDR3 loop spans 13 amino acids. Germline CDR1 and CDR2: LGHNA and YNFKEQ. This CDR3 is CASSQMGSYEQYF. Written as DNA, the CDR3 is TGTGCCAGCAGCCAAATGGGGAGCTACGAGCAGTACTTC.

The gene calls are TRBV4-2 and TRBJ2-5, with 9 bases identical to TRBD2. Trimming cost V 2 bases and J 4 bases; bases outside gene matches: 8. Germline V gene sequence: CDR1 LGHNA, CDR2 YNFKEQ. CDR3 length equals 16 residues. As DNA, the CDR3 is TGTGCCAGCAGCCAACACCGAGCGGGGGGCTTAGAGACCCAGTACTTC. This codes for CASSQHRAGGLETQYF.

For the CDR3, the DNA is TGTGCCACCAGCAGGGGGCAGAATAGCAATCAGCCCCAGCATTTT. Translation gives CATSRGQNSNQPQHF. The V gene is TRBV15, the J gene TRBJ1-5; possible D gene TRBD1, 5 bases. V was trimmed by 3 bases and J by 0 bases, leaving 9 bases between them. This CDR3 has 15 amino acids. Germline values: CDR1 LNHNV, CDR2 YYDKDF (reference sequence).